This is a list of T cell receptor beta chains from one sample in a study of T-cell reconstitution after alpha-beta-depleted transplantation in children. Using its own MiXCR run on the PCR reads, TCRdb lists one record per CDR3 protein. The sample has around 250,000 distinct CDR3 sequences; around 8% are singletons. The sample was PBMCs, mostly from graft donor cells, taken 180 days after TCRalphabeta/CD19-depleted stem cell transplant. Source of these receptors: a male patient between 10 and 17 years old who had a stem cell transplant for acute lymphoblastic leukemia, so the T cells may come from the graft donor. CDR3s include the opening cysteine and the closing phenylalanine or tryptophan. A D gene is named only where the DNA matches it firmly. Only part of the rows carry a size: once, few, many, or a class if the clone is expanded.

cdr3_aa: CASSQGARVESADTQYF
cdr3_nt: TGCGCCAGCAGCCAAGGAGCTAGGGTGGAGTCCGCAGATACGCAGTATTTT
v_call: TRBV4-1
d_call: NA
clone_size: many
j_call: TRBJ2-3

cdr3_aa: CASSLGQGTHEQYF
cdr3_nt: TGCGCCAGCAGCCTCGGACAGGGAACCCACGAGCAGTACTTC
v_call: TRBV5-1
d_call: TRBD1
clone_size: many
j_call: TRBJ2-7

cdr3_aa: CASSSYGTGGNEQYF
cdr3_nt: TGTGCCAGCAGTTCCTACGGGACAGGGGGCAACGAGCAGTACTTC
v_call: TRBV28
d_call: TRBD1
clone_size: many
j_call: TRBJ2-7

cdr3_aa: CASSFLGAYEQFF
cdr3_nt: TGTGCCAGCAGTTTTTTGGGGGCGTATGAGCAGTTCTTC
v_call: TRBV27
d_call: NA
clone_size: many
j_call: TRBJ2-1

cdr3_aa: CASSSRDRGGLSNQPQHF
cdr3_nt: TGTGCCAGCTCATCCCGGGACAGGGGAGGGCTTAGCAATCAGCCCCAGCATTTT
v_call: TRBV18
d_call: TRBD1
clone_size: NA
j_call: TRBJ1-5

cdr3_aa: CASSLISSGELFF
cdr3_nt: TGCGCCAGCAGCTTGATTTCTTCCGGGGAGCTGTTTTTT
v_call: TRBV5-1
d_call: NA
clone_size: many
j_call: TRBJ2-2

cdr3_aa: CATGAIYGYTF
cdr3_nt: TGTGCCACAGGGGCCATCTATGGCTACACCTTC
v_call: TRBV6-5
d_call: NA
clone_size: many
j_call: TRBJ1-2

cdr3_aa: CASSPEGPSYEQYF
cdr3_nt: TGTGCCAGCAGCCCAGAGGGGCCCTCCTACGAGCAGTACTTC
v_call: TRBV7-2
d_call: NA
clone_size: many
j_call: TRBJ2-7

cdr3_aa: CASGKDRGFSYEQYF
cdr3_nt: TGTGCCAGCGGGAAGGACAGGGGCTTTTCCTACGAGCAGTACTTC
v_call: TRBV12-3/TRBV12-4
d_call: TRBD1
clone_size: many
j_call: TRBJ2-7

cdr3_aa: CASSPPDTNQAFF
cdr3_nt: TGTGCCAGCTCACCACCGGACACAAATCAAGCTTTCTTT
v_call: TRBV18
d_call: NA
clone_size: many
j_call: TRBJ1-1

cdr3_aa: CASSLVPAQLQETQYF
cdr3_nt: TGTGCCAGCAGCTTGGTGCCAGCTCAGCTGCAAGAGACCCAGTACTTC
v_call: TRBV11-1
d_call: NA
clone_size: many
j_call: TRBJ2-5

cdr3_aa: CASSLWSGKSRETQYF
cdr3_nt: TGTGCCAGCAGCTTATGGAGCGGGAAATCCAGGGAGACCCAGTACTTC
v_call: TRBV7-9
d_call: TRBD2
clone_size: many
j_call: TRBJ2-5

cdr3_aa: CASSPTTGALHEAFF
cdr3_nt: TGTGCCAGCAGCCCAACCACCGGGGCTCTACATGAAGCTTTCTTT
v_call: TRBV7-2
d_call: NA
clone_size: many
j_call: TRBJ1-1

cdr3_aa: CASRESGNEQFF
cdr3_nt: TGTGCCAGTCGGGAGTCGGGAAATGAGCAGTTCTTC
v_call: TRBV25-1
d_call: NA
clone_size: many
j_call: TRBJ2-1

cdr3_aa: CASRYVETQYF
cdr3_nt: TGTGCCAGCAGATATGTAGAGACCCAGTACTTC
v_call: TRBV2
d_call: NA
clone_size: few
j_call: TRBJ2-5

cdr3_aa: CASSERVSGMNTGELFF
cdr3_nt: TGTGCCAGCAGTGAACGGGTGAGCGGGATGAACACCGGGGAGCTGTTTTTT
v_call: TRBV2
d_call: TRBD2
clone_size: many
j_call: TRBJ2-2

cdr3_aa: CTSSQDSRVIFEQPQHF
cdr3_nt: TGCACCAGCAGCCAAGATTCGAGAGTCATTTTTGAGCAGCCCCAGCATTTT
v_call: TRBV1
d_call: NA
clone_size: NA
j_call: TRBJ1-5

cdr3_aa: CASRTNSNTEAFF
cdr3_nt: TGTGCCAGCAGAACCAACAGTAACACTGAAGCTTTCTTT
v_call: TRBV28
d_call: NA
clone_size: many
j_call: TRBJ1-1

cdr3_aa: CSASHTTGGPATEAFF
cdr3_nt: TGCAGTGCCAGTCATACCACCGGGGGGCCGGCCACTGAAGCTTTCTTT
v_call: TRBV20-1
d_call: NA
clone_size: few
j_call: TRBJ1-1

cdr3_aa: CSARVDYSYEQYF
cdr3_nt: TGCAGTGCTAGAGTGGACTATTCTTACGAGCAGTACTTC
v_call: TRBV20-1
d_call: NA
clone_size: many
j_call: TRBJ2-7

cdr3_aa: CASSETSGRAIGELFF
cdr3_nt: TGTGCCAGCAGTGAAACTAGCGGGAGGGCCATCGGGGAGCTGTTTTTT
v_call: TRBV2
d_call: TRBD2
clone_size: many
j_call: TRBJ2-2

cdr3_aa: CASSSSDYRNTIYF
cdr3_nt: NA
v_call: TRBV5-1
d_call: NA
clone_size: many
j_call: TRBJ1-3

cdr3_aa: CASSFRILAGGGNEQFF
cdr3_nt: TGTGCCAGCAGCTTCCGGATACTAGCGGGGGGCGGCAATGAGCAGTTCTTC
v_call: TRBV7-2
d_call: TRBD2
clone_size: many
j_call: TRBJ2-1

cdr3_aa: CSARESLFGGPSNQPQHF
cdr3_nt: TGCAGTGCTAGAGAAAGCCTCTTCGGAGGTCCTAGCAATCAGCCCCAGCATTTT
v_call: TRBV20-1
d_call: NA
clone_size: many
j_call: TRBJ1-5

cdr3_aa: CASSLARGRGTDTQYF
cdr3_nt: TGCGCCAGCAGCTTGGCCCGGGGCCGGGGCACAGATACGCAGTATTTT
v_call: TRBV5-1
d_call: NA
clone_size: many
j_call: TRBJ2-3

cdr3_aa: CATRGYNEQFF
cdr3_nt: TGTGCCACCAGGGGATACAATGAGCAGTTCTTC
v_call: TRBV28
d_call: NA
clone_size: many
j_call: TRBJ2-1

cdr3_aa: CASSGGGGNTQYF
cdr3_nt: TGTGCCAGCAGTGGGGGCGGGGGCAATACGCAGTATTTT
v_call: TRBV2
d_call: NA
clone_size: many
j_call: TRBJ2-3

cdr3_aa: CSASKGLAGAYEQYF
cdr3_nt: TGCAGTGCTAGTAAGGGACTAGCGGGGGCCTACGAGCAGTACTTC
v_call: TRBV20-1
d_call: TRBD2
clone_size: NA
j_call: TRBJ2-7

cdr3_aa: CASSLVASGGLVEQYF
cdr3_nt: TGCGCCAGCAGCTTGGTGGCTAGCGGGGGGTTGGTCGAGCAGTACTTC
v_call: TRBV5-1
d_call: TRBD2
clone_size: NA
j_call: TRBJ2-7

cdr3_aa: CASSLVSGVIAKNIQYF
cdr3_nt: TGTGCCAGCAGTTTAGTTTCGGGGGTCATAGCCAAAAACATTCAGTACTTC
v_call: TRBV12-3/TRBV12-4
d_call: NA
clone_size: many
j_call: TRBJ2-4

cdr3_aa: CASSYSGRSTEAFF
cdr3_nt: TGTGCCAGCAGTTACTCAGGACGGAGCACTGAAGCTTTCTTT
v_call: TRBV6-5
d_call: NA
clone_size: many
j_call: TRBJ1-1

cdr3_aa: CASSLEGGRPSQFGYTF
cdr3_nt: TGTGCCAGCAGCTTAGAGGGGGGCCGTCCCTCCCAGTTCGGCTACACCTTC
v_call: TRBV7-6
d_call: NA
clone_size: many
j_call: TRBJ1-2

cdr3_aa: CASSQGTGFDSNQPQHF
cdr3_nt: TGTGCCAGCAGCCAAGGGACAGGGTTTGATAGCAATCAGCCCCAGCATTTT
v_call: TRBV4-2
d_call: TRBD1
clone_size: NA
j_call: TRBJ1-5

cdr3_aa: CAISEAPLAGESYEQYF
cdr3_nt: TGTGCCATCAGTGAGGCCCCGCTAGCGGGAGAGTCCTACGAGCAGTACTTC
v_call: TRBV10-3
d_call: TRBD2
clone_size: many
j_call: TRBJ2-7

cdr3_aa: CSAARALLQFF
cdr3_nt: TGCAGTGCTGCCCGGGCCCTTTTGCAGTTCTTC
v_call: TRBV20-1
d_call: NA
clone_size: many
j_call: TRBJ2-1

cdr3_aa: CASSSWGASYGYTF
cdr3_nt: TGTGCCAGCAGCTCCTGGGGAGCATCCTATGGCTACACCTTC
v_call: TRBV11-2
d_call: NA
clone_size: many
j_call: TRBJ1-2

cdr3_aa: CSVEGSGLAAQETQYF
cdr3_nt: TGCAGCGTTGAAGGTTCGGGACTAGCGGCACAAGAGACCCAGTACTTC
v_call: TRBV29-1
d_call: TRBD2
clone_size: many
j_call: TRBJ2-5

cdr3_aa: CASSRRTSGRGDQFF
cdr3_nt: TGTGCCAGCAGCCGGCGGACTAGCGGGAGGGGTGACCAGTTCTTC
v_call: TRBV3-1
d_call: TRBD2
clone_size: many
j_call: TRBJ2-1

cdr3_aa: CASSSDRDSYEQYF
cdr3_nt: TGCGCCAGCAGCTCCGACAGGGACTCCTACGAGCAGTACTTC
v_call: TRBV5-1
d_call: TRBD1
clone_size: many
j_call: TRBJ2-7

cdr3_aa: CASSQDFRTATGNTIYF
cdr3_nt: TGTGCCAGCAGCCAAGATTTTCGGACGGCGACTGGAAACACCATATATTTT
v_call: TRBV3-1
d_call: NA
clone_size: many
j_call: TRBJ1-3

cdr3_aa: CASSTAGGAHETQYF
cdr3_nt: TGTGCCAGCAGCACAGCGGGGGGGGCGCATGAGACCCAGTACTTC
v_call: TRBV7-3
d_call: TRBD2
clone_size: many
j_call: TRBJ2-5

cdr3_aa: CASRDQGGELFF
cdr3_nt: TGTGCCAGCAGGGACCAGGGCGGGGAGCTGTTTTTT
v_call: TRBV7-9
d_call: NA
clone_size: many
j_call: TRBJ2-2

cdr3_aa: CATSDSDRALPGELFF
cdr3_nt: TGTGCCACCAGTGACTCGGACAGGGCCCTGCCCGGGGAGCTGTTTTTT
v_call: TRBV24-1
d_call: TRBD1
clone_size: many
j_call: TRBJ2-2

cdr3_aa: CASSPPSDPLAAFF
cdr3_nt: TGTGCCAGCTCACCACCCTCGGACCCATTAGCAGCTTTCTTT
v_call: TRBV18
d_call: NA
clone_size: NA
j_call: TRBJ1-1

cdr3_aa: CASSSNSGANVLTF
cdr3_nt: TGTGCCAGCAGTTCAAACTCTGGGGCCAACGTCCTGACTTTC
v_call: TRBV12-3/TRBV12-4
d_call: NA
clone_size: many
j_call: TRBJ2-6

cdr3_aa: CSAGRQGIWYEQYF
cdr3_nt: TGCAGTGCCGGGCGGCAGGGGATCTGGTACGAGCAGTACTTC
v_call: TRBV20-1
d_call: NA
clone_size: many
j_call: TRBJ2-7

cdr3_aa: CASSFPGQGVGMIQPQHF
cdr3_nt: TGTGCCAGCAGCTTCCCGGGACAGGGGGTTGGAATGATTCAGCCCCAGCATTTT
v_call: TRBV7-2
d_call: TRBD1
clone_size: many
j_call: TRBJ1-5

cdr3_aa: CASSSYSGNTIYF
cdr3_nt: TGTGCCAGCAGCTCCTACTCTGGAAACACCATATATTTT
v_call: TRBV6-5
d_call: NA
clone_size: many
j_call: TRBJ1-3

cdr3_aa: CASSKLAGESPQYF
cdr3_nt: TGTGCCAGCTCAAAACTAGCGGGAGAGAGCCCGCAGTATTTT
v_call: TRBV18
d_call: TRBD2
clone_size: many
j_call: TRBJ2-3

cdr3_aa: CASSQEGILQRWRETDTQYF
cdr3_nt: TGTGCCAGCAGCCAAGAGGGGATCTTACAGAGGTGGAGGGAGACAGATACGCAGTATTTT
v_call: TRBV14
d_call: NA
clone_size: many
j_call: TRBJ2-3

cdr3_aa: CASRAGPSDEQFF
cdr3_nt: TGTGCCAGCAGAGCGGGCCCTTCGGATGAGCAGTTCTTC
v_call: TRBV2
d_call: NA
clone_size: many
j_call: TRBJ2-1

cdr3_aa: CASRQGEGQPQHF
cdr3_nt: TGTGCCAGCAGACAGGGGGAGGGTCAGCCCCAGCATTTT
v_call: TRBV12-3/TRBV12-4
d_call: TRBD1
clone_size: many
j_call: TRBJ1-5

cdr3_aa: CASSLLDSIGCVF
cdr3_nt: TGTGCCAGCAGCCTTCTAGATAGTATAGGGTGTGTCTTC
v_call: TRBV11-2
d_call: NA
clone_size: many
j_call: TRBJ2-1

cdr3_aa: CASSYGSPLHF
cdr3_nt: TGTGCCAGCAGTTACGGTTCACCCCTCCACTTT
v_call: TRBV6-2/TRBV6-3
d_call: NA
clone_size: many
j_call: TRBJ1-6

cdr3_aa: CASSQGHLNEKLFF
cdr3_nt: TGTGCCAGCAGCCAAGGGCACCTTAATGAAAAACTGTTTTTT
v_call: TRBV4-2
d_call: NA
clone_size: many
j_call: TRBJ1-4

cdr3_aa: CASSQYEQYF
cdr3_nt: TGTGCCAGCAGCCAATACGAGCAGTACTTC
v_call: TRBV7-3
d_call: NA
clone_size: many
j_call: TRBJ2-7

cdr3_aa: CASAEVQLERYEQYF
cdr3_nt: TGTGCCAGCGCTGAGGTCCAACTAGAACGGTACGAGCAGTACTTC
v_call: TRBV7-2
d_call: NA
clone_size: many
j_call: TRBJ2-7